The present T cell receptor beta chain was sequenced within a study of blood T cell repertoires in COVID-19. Study information: Whether acute or convalescent, the COVID-19 samples came from the United States, Italy and Spain. PBMCs, B-cell-depleted T cells, or T cells provided the cDNA or gDNA that made up the material.

Original methodology: Amplified reference gene primers provided the basis for estimating nucleated cell counts. Measured with immunoSEQ multiplex PCR; TCRdb has only the in-frame clones, and not every one. V, J and clone size are taken as reported in that table, and D and trimming were inferred from the DNA itself. The data hold around 160,000 clones, with more than 80% observed a single time. This clone was counted once. This CDR3 is 16 amino acids long. V shed 6 bases and J 0 bases; nucleotides not matched to a gene: 6. Germline V gene data show CDR1 as SNHLY and CDR2 as FYNNEI. V and J are TRBV2 and TRBJ2-4; 9 bases map to TRBD2. Source material: peripheral blood. This TCR derives from a human donor with acute or convalescent COVID-19. The donor label of this sample is uncertain. Here the CDR3 reads CASRRGGPVAKNIQYF. In DNA, the CDR3 is TGTGCCAGCAGGCGGGGGGGCCCGGTAGCCAAAAACATTCAGTACTTC.